The 23 T cell receptor beta chains below come from one sample, sequenced in a study of blood T cell repertoires in COVID-19. The data were produced by immunoSEQ multiplex PCR, yet TCRdb's version contains in-frame clones alone and is incomplete. The table has under 300,000 clones, 70% to 90% seen once. The specimen was peripheral blood. The receptors were gathered from a woman aged 70-85 years with active or convalescent COVID-19.

Comments on this clone: A read error may account for a junction end that differs from germline. This chain links TRBV20-1 with TRBJ1-2, with D perhaps matching TRBD1 (6 bases). Germline V CDR1 and CDR2: DFQATT, SNEGSKA (reference sequence). This CDR3 region has 9 residues. This CDR3 reads CSARGREVF. The CDR3 DNA is TGCAGTGCCAGGGGCAGGGAAGTCTTC.

This clone occurred once. J is TRBJ2-5 and V is TRBV19; D might be TRBD2 (5 bases). The CDR3 runs to 12 residues. Deletions cut 3 bases from V and 5 bases from J, with 7 bases between. Germline-derived CDR1 and CDR2 are LNHDA and SQIVND (reference sequence). Written as DNA, the CDR3 is TGTGCCAGTAGTATGGAGGCGGAGACCCAGTACTTC. Amino acid sequence: CASSMEAETQYF.

The rearrangement joins TRBV6-1 to TRBJ1-2, with 8 bases that match TRBD1. Trimming removed 2 bases from V and 5 bases from J; junction bases left unmatched: 7. CDR1 and CDR2 from the germline V gene are MNHNS and SASEGT. The CDR3 spans 15 residues. CDR3 sequence: CASSERGQAPYGYTF. CDR3 nucleotides: TGTGCCAGCAGTGAAAGGGGACAGGCACCTTATGGCTACACCTTC.

The V call is TRBV5-4, the J call TRBJ2-7; possible D gene TRBD2, 5 bases. This CDR3 has 14 residues. Trimming removed 4 bases from V and 2 bases from J, with 13 bases in between. CDR1 SGHNT and CDR2 YYREEE come from the germline V gene (reference sequence). Here the CDR3 DNA reads TGTGCCAGCAGCCCTAGTATTAGCGCCTACGAGCAGTACTTC. It specifies CASSPSISAYEQYF.

The gene calls are TRBV6-5 and TRBJ1-6, with no clear D. V was cut by 5 bases and J by 0 bases, with 5 bases left in between. The CDR3 extends over 14 amino acids. From germline, CDR1 is MNHEY and CDR2 SVGAGI. CDR3 DNA: TGTGCCAGCAGTACGAGCTCCTATAATTCACCCCTCCACTTT. Translated, it gives CASSTSSYNSPLHF.

This sequence joins TRBV11-3 and TRBJ1-1; D gene uncertain. The germline CDR1 and CDR2 sequences are SGHNT and YENEEA. V was shortened by 7 bases and J by 6 bases, with 9 bases between the two germline ends. The CDR3 is 11 amino acids. CDR3 protein: CASKGGAEAFF. In nucleotides, the CDR3 is TGTGCCAGCAAAGGAGGAGCTGAAGCTTTCTTT.

This clone was picked up a small number of times. This chain joins TRBV19 and TRBJ2-3, with 10 bases lining up with TRBD2. V lost 6 bases to trimming and J lost 6 bases; unmatched junction nucleotides: 18. Germline CDR1 and CDR2: LNHDA and SQIVND (reference sequence). The CDR3 contains 18 residues. This CDR3 reads CASSLAPIQLAGYDTQYF. CDR3 nucleotides: TGTGCCAGTAGCCTCGCCCCCATTCAACTAGCGGGGTACGATACGCAGTATTTT.

CDR3 nucleotide sequence: TGTGCCAGCAGCTTGGCCGTAGGGACTGGCCTAGGAACCCAGTACTTC. The encoded protein is CASSLAVGTGLGTQYF. The V call is TRBV5-4, the J call TRBJ2-5; possibly TRBD2 for D (6 bases). V dropped 0 bases and J dropped 8 bases, with 20 bases sitting between them. The V gene's germline CDR1 is SGHNT and CDR2 YYREEE (reference sequence). This CDR3 has 16 residues.

The chain links TRBV7-9 to TRBJ1-2; 7 positions match TRBD1. Germline trimming cut 1 base from V and 7 bases from J; bases unmatched to any gene: 9. The length of the CDR3 is 15 residues. CDR1 SEHNR and CDR2 FQNEAQ come from the germline V gene (reference sequence). CDR3 sequence (DNA): TGTGCCAGCAGCTTAGGGGGACAGACTTCTTTTGGCTACACCTTC. It translates to CASSLGGQTSFGYTF.

The rearrangement joins TRBV14 to TRBJ1-2; the match to TRBD1 covers 7 bases. Germline lookup yields CDR1 SGHDN and CDR2 FVKESK. V lost 1 base, J lost 3 bases, and 5 bases stayed unmatched. This CDR3 is 15 amino acids long. CDR3 sequence: CASSQAPRGYYGYTF. For the CDR3, the DNA is TGTGCCAGCAGCCAAGCGCCCAGGGGGTACTATGGCTACACCTTC. The complete variable domain, with remaining parts taken from reference TRBV14 and TRBJ1-2, reads EAGVTQFPSHSVIEKGQTVTLRCDPISGHDNLYWYRRVMGKEIKFLLHFVKESKQDESGMPNNRFLAERTGGTYSTLKVQPAELEDSGVYFCASSQAPRGYYGYTFGSGTRLTVV.

This chain joins TRBV11-3 and TRBJ2-1; weak D call: TRBD1 (5 bases). Germline V gives CDR1 SGHNT, CDR2 YENEEA. Trimming pared 4 bases from V and 10 bases from J, leaving 11 bases between. The CDR3 is 12 amino acids. CDR3: CASSYQGGEQFF. The CDR3 nucleotides read TGTGCCAGCAGCTATCAGGGTGGAGAGCAGTTCTTC.

About this clone itself: One end of the junction does not line up with germline, which may come from a read error. The chain uses TRBV7-2 and TRBJ1-3, with 7 bases matching TRBD1. Germline-derived CDR1 and CDR2 are SGHTA and FQGNSA. This CDR3 contains 15 residues. In DNA form, the CDR3 reads TGTGCCAGCAGCCCACAGGGGCCAGGTGGAAACGCCATATATTTT. Translated, it gives CASSPQGPGGNAIYF.

The chain carries TRBV10-3 and TRBJ1-2; maybe TRBD1 (6 bases). The CDR3 has 16 residues. Germline V CDR1 and CDR2: ENHRY, SYGVKD. V lost 2 bases and J lost 6, with 19 bases in between. CDR3 loop: CAISEGIGQGKDGYTF. The DNA for the CDR3 is TGTGCCATCAGTGAGGGTATAGGGCAGGGGAAAGATGGCTACACCTTC.

The chain couples TRBV7-9 to TRBJ1-1; 11 bases align to TRBD1. From germline, CDR1 is SEHNR and CDR2 FQNEAQ (reference sequence). Losses at the gene ends were 1 base for V and 1 base for J; bases not matched to a gene: 11. The CDR3 spans 19 residues. The CDR3 sequence: CASSLDRRGQGVPNTEAFF. The CDR3 bases are TGTGCCAGCAGCTTAGACCGTAGGGGACAGGGGGTACCGAACACTGAAGCTTTCTTT.

V is TRBV7-9 and J is TRBJ1-2; D ambiguous. V was shortened by 0 bases and J by 7 bases, with 15 bases between the two germline ends. Germline CDR1 reads SEHNR; CDR2 reads FQNEAQ (reference sequence). The CDR3 consists of 15 residues. Written as DNA, the CDR3 is TGTGCCAGCAGCTTAGCGGGAGATGGGAAACCTGGCTACACCTTC. Amino acid sequence: CASSLAGDGKPGYTF.

This clone was counted a few times. DNA for the CDR3: TGTGCCAGCAGTCAGGGGGACGCCGGGGAGCTGTTTTTT. Amino acids: CASSQGDAGELFF. The chain links TRBV6-5 to TRBJ2-2; 7 bases are a match to TRBD1. Germline CDR1 is MNHEY and CDR2 is SVGAGI. This CDR3 comprises 13 residues. V lost 5 bases and J lost 6; bases outside the gene matches: 3.

The chain joins TRBV6-5 to TRBJ1-2, with D possibly TRBD1 on 6 matching bases. Germline V lookup: CDR1 MNHEY, CDR2 SVGAGI. The CDR3 is 16 amino acids. V was trimmed by 0 bases and J by 3 bases, leaving 14 bases between them. DNA for the CDR3: TGTGCCAGCAGTTACTCGTCCGGGGGGCCTGACTATGGCTACACCTTC. It is translated as CASSYSSGGPDYGYTF.

This clone was counted a single time. J is TRBJ2-2 and V is TRBV9; 7 bases align to TRBD1. Germline loops: CDR1 SGDLS, CDR2 YYNGEE. The CDR3 has 16 residues. V shed 7 bases and J 4 bases; nucleotides not matched to a gene: 13. The DNA for the CDR3 is TGTGCCAGCGGAAGGACAGGCTACCCCCTCACCGGGGAGCTGTTTTTT. Its protein is CASGRTGYPLTGELFF.

The chain joins TRBV27 to TRBJ1-2; D gene uncertain. The CDR3 runs to 13 residues. Germline V gene data show CDR1 as MNHEY and CDR2 as SMNVEV (reference sequence). V was trimmed by 6 bases and J by 3 bases, leaving 11 bases between them. The CDR3 bases are TGTGCCAGCAGAAATTGGGGAGACTATGGCTACACCTTC. It yields the protein CASRNWGDYGYTF.

The rearrangement joins TRBV14 to TRBJ1-5; 7 bases map to TRBD1. The CDR3 loop spans 15 amino acids. The V gene's germline CDR1 is SGHDN and CDR2 FVKESK. J gave up 2 bases and V 1 base, and 2 bases lay outside the gene matches. CDR3 sequence: CASSQGQGGNQPQHF. The DNA for the CDR3 is TGTGCCAGCAGCCAAGGACAGGGAGGCAATCAGCCCCAGCATTTT.

The rearrangement joins TRBV18 to TRBJ1-2; the D gene is possibly TRBD1 (5 bases). V dropped 5 bases and J dropped 5 bases, with 15 bases sitting between them. Germline CDR1 and CDR2: KGHSH and LQKENI. The CDR3 is made up of 14 amino acids. The CDR3 spells CASSANADIYGYTF. The CDR3 DNA is TGTGCCAGCTCAGCGAACGCGGACATTTATGGCTACACCTTC.

The table lists this clone with a few counts. The chain couples TRBV3-1 (or the pseudogene TRBV3-2) to TRBJ1-6; 9 nucleotides align to TRBD1. Germline-derived CDR1 and CDR2 are LGHDT and YNNKEL (reference sequence). The CDR3 has 16 residues. V lost 4 bases and J lost 9; bases outside the gene matches: 10. The CDR3 region is CASSLLTGGRGSPLHF. The CDR3 region has the DNA TGTGCCAGCAGCCTACTGACAGGGGGAAGGGGTTCACCCCTCCACTTT.

The V call is TRBV19, the J call TRBJ2-1; D call uncertain. The germline gives CDR1 LNHDA, CDR2 SQIVND (reference sequence). The CDR3 has 15 residues. Trimming removed 8 bases from V and 9 bases from J, with 23 bases in between. The DNA for the CDR3 is TGTGCCAGTTCTCCCTACTACCAGTTCCTGGGTGAGCAGTTCTTC. Its protein product is CASSPYYQFLGEQFF. The whole variable domain, filled in from reference TRBV19 and TRBJ2-1, reads DGGITQSPKYLFRKEGQNVTLSCEQNLNHDAMYWYRQDPGQGLRLIYYSQIVNDFQKGDIAEGYSVSREKKESFPLTVTSAQKNPTAFYLCASSPYYQFLGEQFFGPGTRLTVL.